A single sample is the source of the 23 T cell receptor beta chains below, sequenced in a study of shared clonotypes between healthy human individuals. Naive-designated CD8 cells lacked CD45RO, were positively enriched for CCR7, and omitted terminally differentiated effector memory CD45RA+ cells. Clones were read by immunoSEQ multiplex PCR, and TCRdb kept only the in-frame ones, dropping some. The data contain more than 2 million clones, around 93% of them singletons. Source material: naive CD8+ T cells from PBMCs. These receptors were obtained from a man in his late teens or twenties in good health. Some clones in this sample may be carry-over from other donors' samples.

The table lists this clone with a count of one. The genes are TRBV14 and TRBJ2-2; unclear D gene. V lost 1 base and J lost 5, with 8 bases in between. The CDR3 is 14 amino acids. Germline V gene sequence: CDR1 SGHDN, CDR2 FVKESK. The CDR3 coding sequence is TGTGCCAGCAGCCAAGTCTCTGGAACCGGGGAGCTGTTTTTT. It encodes CASSQVSGTGELFF.

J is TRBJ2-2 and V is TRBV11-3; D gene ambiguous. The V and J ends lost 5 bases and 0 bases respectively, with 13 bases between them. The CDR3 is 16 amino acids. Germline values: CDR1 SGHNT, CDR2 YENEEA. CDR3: CASSPRTASNTGELFF. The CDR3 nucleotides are TGTGCCAGCAGCCCACGGACGGCCTCGAACACCGGGGAGCTGTTTTTT.

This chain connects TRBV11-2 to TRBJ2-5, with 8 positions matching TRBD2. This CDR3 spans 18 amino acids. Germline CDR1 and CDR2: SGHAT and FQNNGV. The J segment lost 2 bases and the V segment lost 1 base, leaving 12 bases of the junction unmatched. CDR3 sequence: CASSLVGLAGVWQETQYF. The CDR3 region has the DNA TGTGCCAGCAGCTTAGTTGGGCTAGCGGGTGTGTGGCAAGAGACCCAGTACTTC.

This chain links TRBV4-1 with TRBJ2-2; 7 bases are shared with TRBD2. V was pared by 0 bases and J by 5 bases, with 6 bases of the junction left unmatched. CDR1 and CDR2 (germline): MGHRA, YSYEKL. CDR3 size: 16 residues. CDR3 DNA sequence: TGCGCCAGCAGCCAAGATGCGGGAGTAGGGACCGGGGAGCTGTTTTTT. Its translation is CASSQDAGVGTGELFF.

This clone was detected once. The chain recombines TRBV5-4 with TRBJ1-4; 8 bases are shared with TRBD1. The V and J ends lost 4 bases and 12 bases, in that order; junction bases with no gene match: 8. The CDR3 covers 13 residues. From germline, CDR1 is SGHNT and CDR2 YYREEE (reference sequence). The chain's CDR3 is CASSLDRVEELFF. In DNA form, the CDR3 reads TGTGCCAGCAGCCTGGACAGGGTAGAGGAACTGTTTTTT.

CDR3 region: CASSGQDYGYTF. The DNA of the CDR3 is TGCGCCAGCAGCGGACAGGACTATGGCTACACCTTC. This chain connects TRBV5-1 to TRBJ1-2, with 7 bases that match TRBD1. Germline V gene data show CDR1 as SGHRS and CDR2 as YFSETQ. The CDR3 extends over 12 amino acids. The trim removed 4 bases at V and 3 bases at J, leaving 0 bases unmatched.

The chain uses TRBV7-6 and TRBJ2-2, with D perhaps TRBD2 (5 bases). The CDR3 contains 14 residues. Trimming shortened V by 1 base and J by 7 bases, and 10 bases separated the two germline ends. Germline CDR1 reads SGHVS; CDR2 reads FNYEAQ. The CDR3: CASSLGRAGGELFF. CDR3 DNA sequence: TGTGCCAGCAGCTTAGGCCGGGCGGGCGGGGAGCTGTTTTTT.

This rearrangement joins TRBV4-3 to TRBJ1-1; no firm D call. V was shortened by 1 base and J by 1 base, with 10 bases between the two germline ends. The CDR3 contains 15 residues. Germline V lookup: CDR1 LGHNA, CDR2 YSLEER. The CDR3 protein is CASSQAIWTNTEAFF. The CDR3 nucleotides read TGCGCCAGCAGCCAAGCCATATGGACGAACACTGAAGCTTTCTTT.

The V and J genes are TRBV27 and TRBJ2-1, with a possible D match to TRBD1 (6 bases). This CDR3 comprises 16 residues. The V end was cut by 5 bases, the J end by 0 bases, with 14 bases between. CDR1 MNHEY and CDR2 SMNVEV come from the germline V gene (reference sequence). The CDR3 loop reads CASSPNQGPSYNEQFF. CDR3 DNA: TGTGCCAGCAGTCCCAATCAGGGGCCCTCCTACAATGAGCAGTTCTTC.

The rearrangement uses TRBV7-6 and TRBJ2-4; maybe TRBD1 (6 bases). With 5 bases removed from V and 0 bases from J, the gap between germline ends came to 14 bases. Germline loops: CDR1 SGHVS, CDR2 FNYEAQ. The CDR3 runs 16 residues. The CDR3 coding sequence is TGTGCCAGCAGCGTTGACAGGTCGGGAGCCAAAAACATTCAGTACTTC. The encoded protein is CASSVDRSGAKNIQYF.

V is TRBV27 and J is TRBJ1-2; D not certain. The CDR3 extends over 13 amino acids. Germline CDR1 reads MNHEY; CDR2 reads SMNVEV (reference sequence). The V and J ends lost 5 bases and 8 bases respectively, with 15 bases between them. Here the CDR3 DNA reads TGTGCCAGCAGTCCCAGTTACGGTGGCGGCTACACCTTC. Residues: CASSPSYGGGYTF.

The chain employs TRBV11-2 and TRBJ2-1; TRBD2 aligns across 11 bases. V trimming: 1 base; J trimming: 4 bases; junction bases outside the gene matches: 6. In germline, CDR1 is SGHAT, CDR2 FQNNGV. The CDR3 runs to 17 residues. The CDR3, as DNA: TGTGCCAGCAGCTTAGCTCCGACTAGCGGGGTATACAATGAGCAGTTCTTC. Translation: CASSLAPTSGVYNEQFF.

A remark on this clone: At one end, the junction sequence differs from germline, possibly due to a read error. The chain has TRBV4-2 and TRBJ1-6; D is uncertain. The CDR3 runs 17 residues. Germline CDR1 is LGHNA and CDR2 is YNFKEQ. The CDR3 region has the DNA TGTGCCAGCAGACAAGAGAGTTCCAGCCAATATAATTCACCCCTCCACTTT. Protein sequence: CASRQESSSQYNSPLHF.

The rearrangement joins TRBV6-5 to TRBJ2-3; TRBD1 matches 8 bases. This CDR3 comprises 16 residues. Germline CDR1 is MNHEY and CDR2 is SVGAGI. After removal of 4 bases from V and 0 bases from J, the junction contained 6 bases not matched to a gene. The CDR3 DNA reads TGTGCCAGCAGTTTCGACAGGGGACATAGCACAGATACGCAGTATTTT. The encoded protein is CASSFDRGHSTDTQYF.

The CDR3 DNA reads TGTGCCAGCAGTGAAGGGCAGCTCCAAGAGACCCAGTACTTC. Translated: CASSEGQLQETQYF. J is TRBJ2-5 and V is TRBV2; D unclear. V lost 1 base, J lost 1 base, and 7 bases lay in between. This CDR3 has 14 amino acids. Per germline, CDR1 SNHLY and CDR2 FYNNEI.

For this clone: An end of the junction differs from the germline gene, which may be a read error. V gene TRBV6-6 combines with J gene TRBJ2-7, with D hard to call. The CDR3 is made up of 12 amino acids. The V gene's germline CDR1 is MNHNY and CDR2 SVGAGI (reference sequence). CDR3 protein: CASSYLLADPNF. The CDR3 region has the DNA TGTGCCAGCAGTTATCTTTTGGCAGACCCTAACTTC.

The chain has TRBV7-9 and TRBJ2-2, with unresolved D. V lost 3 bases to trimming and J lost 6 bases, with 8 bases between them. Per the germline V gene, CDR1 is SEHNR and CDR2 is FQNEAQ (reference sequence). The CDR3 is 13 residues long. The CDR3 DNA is TGTGCCAGCAGCTTTGGCTGGGCCGGGGAGCTGTTTTTT. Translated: CASSFGWAGELFF.

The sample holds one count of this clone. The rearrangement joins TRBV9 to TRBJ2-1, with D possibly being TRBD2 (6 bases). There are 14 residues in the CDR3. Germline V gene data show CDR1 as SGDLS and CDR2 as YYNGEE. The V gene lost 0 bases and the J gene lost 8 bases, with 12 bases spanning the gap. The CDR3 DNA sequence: TGTGCCAGCAGCGTAGGGGGAGGTGGGGATGAGCAGTTCTTC. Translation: CASSVGGGGDEQFF.

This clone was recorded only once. The CDR3 here is CASSPTGFGQPQHF. DNA of the CDR3: TGTGCCAGCAGTCCGACAGGGTTCGGTCAGCCCCAGCATTTT. The chain combines TRBV27 with TRBJ1-5, with 7 bases fitting TRBD1. The ends lost 5 bases at V and 6 bases at J; junction bases unmatched: 7. Germline V gene data show CDR1 as MNHEY and CDR2 as SMNVEV (reference sequence). This CDR3 region has 14 residues.

The CDR3 sequence: CASSITGGTEKLFF. The CDR3, as DNA: TGTGCCAGTAGTATAACAGGGGGCACGGAAAAACTGTTTTTT. The gene calls are TRBV19 and TRBJ1-4; 9 positions match TRBD1. V lost 2 bases and J lost 8; bases outside the gene matches: 3. Per germline, CDR1 LNHDA and CDR2 SQIVND (reference sequence). This CDR3 has 14 residues.

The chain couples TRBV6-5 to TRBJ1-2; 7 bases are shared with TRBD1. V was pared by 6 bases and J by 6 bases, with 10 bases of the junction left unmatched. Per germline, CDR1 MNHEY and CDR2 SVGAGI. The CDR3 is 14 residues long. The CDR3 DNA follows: TGTGCCAGCAGCCAACAAACAGGGGAGGATGGCTACACCTTC. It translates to CASSQQTGEDGYTF.

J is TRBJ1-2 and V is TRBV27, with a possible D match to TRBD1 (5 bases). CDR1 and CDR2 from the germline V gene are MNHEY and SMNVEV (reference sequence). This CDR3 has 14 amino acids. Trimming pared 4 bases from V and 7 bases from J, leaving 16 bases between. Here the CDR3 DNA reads TGTGCCAGCAGTTCCCCCGCCAGGGCGCCTGGCTACACCTTC. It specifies CASSSPARAPGYTF.

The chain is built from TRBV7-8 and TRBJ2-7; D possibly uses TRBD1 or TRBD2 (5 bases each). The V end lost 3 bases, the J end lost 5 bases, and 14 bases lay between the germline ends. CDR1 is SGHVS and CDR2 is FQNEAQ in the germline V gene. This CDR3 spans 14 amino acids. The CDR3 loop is CASSFTGGYNEQYF. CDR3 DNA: TGTGCCAGCAGCTTCACTGGGGGTTATAACGAGCAGTACTTC.